A single sample is the source of the 21 T cell receptor beta chains below, sequenced in a study of regulatory T cells in long-lasting Graves disease. According to the study, TCR beta libraries were built with iRepertoire HTBI primers and CDR3-region Arm-PCR. TCRdb itself ran the multiplex PCR reads through MiXCR, one entry per CDR3 protein. The table has about 540,000 distinct CDR3 sequences, 13% seen once. Time point: newly diagnosed GD, antithyroid drugs for less than 3 months. Extracted PBMC RNA gave rise to the TCR library. The same data also contributed to another study, on T cells in Graves' hyperthyroidism and ophthalmopathy.

The source was peripheral blood mononuclear cells (PBMCs), collected at new diagnosis, from a patient treated with antithyroid drugs. The receptors come from a man aged 25 to 40 with Graves disease.

This clonotype is a singleton in its sample. The V and J genes are TRBV5-1 and TRBJ2-1; TRBD2 agrees at 10 bases. The germline V gene encodes CDR1 SGHRS and CDR2 YFSETQ. The CDR3 contains 15 residues. V was clipped by 4 bases and J by 2 bases; unmatched bases: 3. Here the CDR3 DNA reads TGCGCCAGCAGCATTAGCGGGAGGCCCTACAATGAGCAGTTCTTC. This encodes CASSISGRPYNEQFF.

The table lists this clonotype with many counts. V gene TRBV28 combines with J gene TRBJ1-1, with D possibly matching TRBD1 (5 bases). The CDR3 runs 13 residues. Trimming stripped 6 bases from V and 3 bases from J, with 11 bases between. Per the germline V gene, CDR1 is MDHEN and CDR2 is SYDVKM. CDR3 sequence reads: CASSPSRDTEAFF. CDR3 DNA sequence: TGTGCCAGCAGCCCCAGCAGGGACACTGAAGCTTTCTTT.

This clonotype showed up just a few times. The V gene is TRBV6-4, the J gene TRBJ2-3, with unresolved D. From germline, CDR1 is MRHNA and CDR2 SNTAGT. V lost 4 bases and J 5 bases, leaving 10 bases between the germline ends. The CDR3 has 13 residues. The CDR3 sequence is CASSGSLRDTQYF. CDR3 in DNA: TGTGCCAGCAGTGGGTCATTACGAGATACGCAGTATTTT.

This clonotype was counted at least ten times. The CDR3 region is CSVGGRQFNEKLFF. DNA of the CDR3: TGCAGTGTCGGGGGCCGACAGTTTAATGAAAAACTGTTTTTT. V gene TRBV20-1 combines with J gene TRBJ1-4; a weak D match, TRBD1 (6 bases). The V end lost 7 bases, the J end lost 4 bases, and 16 bases lay between the germline ends. Germline V gene sequence: CDR1 DFQATT, CDR2 SNEGSKA (reference sequence). The length of the CDR3 is 14 residues.

This clonotype was counted many times. This chain connects TRBV7-9 to TRBJ2-1; 11 nucleotides agree with TRBD2. CDR3 size: 17 residues. Germline lookup yields CDR1 SEHNR and CDR2 FQNEAQ (reference sequence). V dropped 8 bases and J dropped 1; count of bases not matched to a gene: 10. CDR3 sequence: CASLTTSGRTSYNEQFF. CDR3 coding DNA: TGTGCCAGCCTCACCACTAGCGGGAGAACATCCTACAATGAGCAGTTCTTC.

J is TRBJ2-5 and V is TRBV5-6; weak D call: TRBD2 (5 bases). Trimming removed 2 bases from V and 4 bases from J, with 12 bases in between. CDR1 is SGHDT and CDR2 is YYEEEE in the germline V gene. This CDR3 is 14 amino acids long. Here the CDR3 reads CASSLLGSPETQYF. In nucleotides, the CDR3 is TGTGCCAGCAGCTTACTAGGGTCGCCAGAGACCCAGTACTTC.

This clonotype was detected ten times or more. V gene TRBV24-1 combines with J gene TRBJ2-2; TRBD1 matches at 7 bases. The CDR3 spans 19 residues. Germline trimming cut 0 bases from V and 5 bases from J; bases unmatched to any gene: 14. From germline, CDR1 is KGHDR and CDR2 SFDVKD. The CDR3 DNA reads as TGTGCCACCAGTGATTTGCTCCCTAAAAGGGGGCGCGGAACCGGGGAGCTGTTTTTT. This sequence encodes CATSDLLPKRGRGTGELFF.

The sample holds many counts of this clonotype. The J gene is TRBJ1-1, the V gene TRBV12-5, with D unresolved. V was shortened by 3 bases and J by 6 bases, with 5 bases between the two germline ends. The CDR3 has 11 residues. The germline V gene encodes CDR1 LGHNT and CDR2 FRNRAP. In DNA form, the CDR3 reads TGTGCTAGTGGTTTAGCGGCTGAAGCTTTCTTT. This sequence encodes CASGLAAEAFF. The full variable domain, with the rest looked up from reference TRBV12-5 and TRBJ1-1, is DARVTQTPRHKVTEMGQEVTMRCQPILGHNTVFWYRQTMMQGLELLAYFRNRAPLDDSGMPKDRFSAEMPDATLATLKIQPSEPRDSAVYFCASGLAAEAFFGQGTRLTVV.

This clonotype showed up many times. The rearrangement uses TRBV27 and TRBJ2-1, with D perhaps TRBD2 (6 bases). The CDR3 runs to 15 residues. The ends were cut back, 1 base at V and 2 bases at J, with 9 bases in the middle. The V gene's germline CDR1 is MNHEY and CDR2 SMNVEV (reference sequence). The CDR3 DNA is TGTGCCAGCAGTTTATTAGCGGCGACCTACAATGAGCAGTTCTTC. This gives the protein CASSLLAATYNEQFF.

This chain links TRBV9 with TRBJ1-5; 10 positions agree with TRBD1. Losses at the gene ends were 3 bases for V and 4 bases for J; bases not matched to a gene: 4. The CDR3 runs 15 residues. Germline values: CDR1 SGDLS, CDR2 YYNGEE. The CDR3 loop reads CASSGGTGANQPQHF. In nucleotides, the CDR3 is TGTGCCAGCAGCGGTGGGACAGGGGCTAATCAGCCCCAGCATTTT.

This clonotype was recorded a few times. The chain's CDR3 is CASSSSLGDEQFF. The CDR3 DNA sequence: TGTGCCAGCTCGAGTTCCCTAGGGGATGAGCAGTTCTTC. The chain recombines TRBV6-2 or TRBV6-3 with TRBJ2-1; the D gene is possibly TRBD1 (5 bases). Per germline, CDR1 MNHEY and CDR2 SVGEGT. The CDR3 totals 13 residues. V lost 8 bases and J 8 bases, leaving 16 bases between the germline ends.

This clonotype was observed many times. The V and J genes are TRBV13 and TRBJ2-7; D gene unclear. The V end was cut by 5 bases, the J end by 4 bases, with 15 bases between. The germline V gene has CDR1 PRHDT and CDR2 FYEKMQ (reference sequence). The CDR3 contains 14 residues. CDR3 nucleotides: TGTGCCAGCAGCATGACCCCTAATGCGTACGAGCAGTACTTC. Amino acids: CASSMTPNAYEQYF.

This clonotype was detected ten times or more. The rearrangement uses TRBV29-1 and TRBJ2-5; 7 positions agree with TRBD1. The length of the CDR3 is 14 residues. Per germline, CDR1 SQVTM and CDR2 ANQGSEA. Trimming at V came to 7 bases and at J to 4 bases, leaving 12 bases not matched to a gene. The CDR3 reads CSGGTGPGGETQYF. CDR3 nucleotide sequence: TGCAGCGGCGGTACGGGCCCAGGGGGAGAGACCCAGTACTTC.

This clonotype was seen many times. The chain employs TRBV27 and TRBJ2-1, with unresolved D. V lost 3 bases to trimming and J lost 5 bases, with 11 bases between them. Germline V CDR1 and CDR2: MNHEY, SMNVEV (reference sequence). The CDR3 extends over 14 amino acids. The CDR3 coding sequence is TGTGCCAGCAGTTTCGGTGCATTAAACAATGAGCAGTTCTTC. This codes for CASSFGALNNEQFF.

Of note for this clonotype: A read error may be the cause here, since a much bigger clone is one base away. The V call is TRBV27, the J call TRBJ1-5, with 9 bases identical to TRBD1. Germline CDR1 and CDR2: MNHEY and SMNVEV (reference sequence). This CDR3 is built from 16 residues. The CDR3 spells CASSWTGEFSNRPQHF. CDR3 in DNA: TGTGCCAGCAGTTGGACAGGGGAATTTAGCAATCGGCCCCAGCATTTT.

This clonotype was observed a handful of times. The V and J genes are TRBV29-1 and TRBJ2-3; TRBD1 matches at 9 bases. TRBJ2-7 explains the end of the DNA better; the J call may be wrong. Germline V CDR1 and CDR2: SQVTM, ANQGSEA. The CDR3 spans 18 residues. CDR3 amino acids: CSVENRGLVSGADYEQYF. CDR3 in DNA: TGCAGCGTTGAAAACAGGGGGCTGGTTTCGGGGGCAGACTACGAGCAGTACTTC.

This clonotype was detected ten times or more. The chain couples TRBV28 to TRBJ1-4; D unclear. CDR1 MDHEN and CDR2 SYDVKM come from the germline V gene. The CDR3 is 15 amino acids. Trimming left V 7 bases short and J 0 bases short, with 12 bases between. This CDR3 reads CASIGRLTTNEKLFF. The CDR3 nucleotides read TGTGCCAGCATAGGAAGGCTGACAACTAATGAAAAACTGTTTTTT.

Many counts were recorded for this clonotype. This rearrangement joins TRBV14 to TRBJ2-1; the D gene could be TRBD1 or TRBD2 (10 bases each). The CDR3 covers 15 residues. V lost 4 bases to trimming and J lost 8 bases, with 18 bases between them. Germline lookup yields CDR1 SGHDN and CDR2 FVKESK. The CDR3 DNA reads as TGTGCCAGCAGCCGAACTAGCGGGACAGGGGATGAGCAGTTCTTC. Translation gives CASSRTSGTGDEQFF.

This clonotype has ten or more counts. The chain is built from TRBV6-1 and TRBJ1-6; 8 bases align to TRBD1. V shed 7 bases and J 6 bases; nucleotides not matched to a gene: 2. The CDR3 length is 13 residues. The germline gives CDR1 MNHNS, CDR2 SASEGT. The CDR3 nucleotides are TGTGCCAGCATGGGACAGGTTAATTCACCCCTCCACTTT. It yields the protein CASMGQVNSPLHF.

This clonotype has more than one count but fewer than ten. The chain employs TRBV11-2 and TRBJ2-7; 10 nucleotides agree with TRBD2. The V gene's germline CDR1 is SGHAT and CDR2 FQNNGV. With 5 bases clipped from V and 6 bases from J, the junction kept 4 bases outside the gene matches. This CDR3 spans 13 amino acids. CDR3 protein: CASSLAGVFEQYF. The CDR3 DNA reads as TGTGCCAGCAGCCTAGCGGGAGTATTCGAGCAGTACTTC.

With respect to this clonotype: This may arise from a read error, as a much more abundant clone is one base away. This rearrangement joins TRBV12-3 or TRBV12-4 to TRBJ2-7; 7 nucleotides align to TRBD2. The trim removed 11 bases at V and 4 bases at J, leaving 8 bases unmatched. The CDR3 runs 12 residues. The CDR3: CAFGFGRYEQYF. In nucleotides, the CDR3 is TGTGCCTTCGGGTTCGGGAGGTACGAGCAGTACTTC.